These T cell receptor beta chains were read from a single sample in a study of blood T cell repertoires in COVID-19. TCRdb's table, derived via immunoSEQ multiplex PCR, lists solely in-frame clones and lacks some. Of roughly 53,000 clones in the sample, roughly 83% were seen once. Specimen: peripheral blood. These receptors were taken from a man between 65 and 80 years old with active COVID-19. Both conserved end residues are part of each CDR3. D genes are given only for firm matches. Not every row has a clone size; where given, it reads once, few, many or a size class.

V,J,size,D,DNA,CDR3
TRBV6-5,TRBJ1-5,-,TRBD1,TGTGCCAGTAGAGACAGGGGTCAGCCCCAGCATTTT,CASRDRGQPQHF
TRBV9,TRBJ2-7,-,-,TGTGCCAGCAGCGCCCGGGACAAATCCTACGAGCAGTACTTC,CASSARDKSYEQYF
TRBV7-9,TRBJ1-4,-,TRBD1,TGTGCCAGCAGCTCCGGACAGGGCGGGGAAAAACTGTTTTTT,CASSSGQGGEKLFF
TRBV27,TRBJ2-7,-,TRBD1,TGTGCCAGCGGCAGGGACAGCTCCTACGAGCAGTACTTC,CASGRDSSYEQYF
TRBV30,TRBJ2-5,-,-,TGTGCCTGGAGTGTCAGGGGGAGGGAGACCCAGTACTTC,CAWSVRGRETQYF
TRBV6-5,TRBJ2-7,-,TRBD2,TGTGCCAGCAGTTACTCGTCTGGGGGAGGGGCCTACGAGCAGTACTTC,CASSYSSGGGAYEQYF
TRBV7-9,TRBJ2-2,-,-,TGTGCCAGCAGTCCCGGGACACTCACCGGGGAGCTGTTTTTT,CASSPGTLTGELFF
TRBV28,TRBJ2-1,-,-,TGTGCCAGCAGCTCGACCGGTTGGGCGGGCTACAATGAGCAGTTCTTC,CASSSTGWAGYNEQFF
TRBV7-8,TRBJ2-4,-,TRBD1,TGTGCCAGCAGCTTAGGAGGGGGACAGGGGACTACACTAGCCAAAAACATTCAGTACTTC,CASSLGGGQGTTLAKNIQYF
TRBV6-1,TRBJ1-6,-,-,TGTGCCAGCAGTGAAGCGCGCGGGGTGTCACCCCTCCACTTT,CASSEARGVSPLHF
TRBV9,TRBJ2-3,-,-,TGTGCCAGCAGCCTAATCGGGAGCGCCACTGGGGGGTGGACAGATACGCAGTATTTT,CASSLIGSATGGWTDTQYF
TRBV5-4,TRBJ2-3,few,-,TGTGCCAGCAGCATAAACTCAGGGTCACCAATTGCAGATACGCAGTATTTT,CASSINSGSPIADTQYF
TRBV19,TRBJ2-4,-,TRBD1,TGTGCCAGTAGTTCCGGACAGGGGGCACGTATTCAGTACTTC,CASSSGQGARIQYF
TRBV5-5,TRBJ2-6,-,-,TGTGCCAGCAGCTTGGCCTCGGGACTCAGGGCTGGGGCCAACGTCCTGACTTTC,CASSLASGLRAGANVLTF
TRBV7-9,TRBJ2-2,-,TRBD1,TGTGCCAGCAGCAACGGGGGACAGGGCGACACCGGGGAGCTGTTTTTT,CASSNGGQGDTGELFF
TRBV3-1/TRBV3-2,TRBJ2-1,-,-,TGTGCCAGCAGCCAAGATCTGTTAGCGGTAGCCCCTGAGCAGTTCTTC,CASSQDLLAVAPEQFF
TRBV9,TRBJ1-1,-,-,TGTGCCAGCAGCGTAGTTCGGGACTCGATGGCTTTCTTT,CASSVVRDSMAFF
TRBV19,TRBJ1-1,-,-,TGTGCCAGTAGTATTCGGGGTAGGACTGAAGCTTTCTTT,CASSIRGRTEAFF
TRBV6-6,TRBJ2-1,-,TRBD1,TGTGCCAGCAGTTTGGACAGGGAGCGCAATGAGCAGTTCTTC,CASSLDRERNEQFF
TRBV7-9,TRBJ2-7,-,-,TGTGCCAGCAGCTTAGCGCGAGTATTAAACGGCTACGAGCAGTACTTC,CASSLARVLNGYEQYF
TRBV28,TRBJ2-7,-,-,TGTGCCAGCAGTTTAACAACCAGGGAGCAGTACTTC,CASSLTTREQYF
TRBV11-3,TRBJ2-2,-,-,TGTGCCAGCAGCTTAGGGCTTATCACCGGGGAGCTGTTTTTT,CASSLGLITGELFF